The 3 T cell receptor beta chains listed next were all sequenced from one sample in a study of T-cell memory formation after mild COVID-19. TCRdb re-called the 5' RACE reads through MiXCR, storing one row per CDR3 protein. The sample holds hundreds of thousands of distinct CDR3 sequences, 7% to 10% seen once. Sequenced material: PBMCs or a T cell subset sorted from them (not recorded which). Receptor source: a man aged 18 to 29 who had mild COVID-19 (a few samples of this study predate the infection). Cell type and time point are not known.

The chain joins TRBV4-1 to TRBJ2-3; D perhaps matches TRBD1 (6 bases). The CDR3 covers 16 residues. Germline V gene data show CDR1 as MGHRA and CDR2 as YSYEKL. The V gene lost 5 bases and the J gene lost 1 base, with 16 bases spanning the gap. The DNA for the CDR3 is TGCGCCAGCAGCTACGGGACAAAGAAAGGCACAGATACGCAGTATTTT. Protein: CASSYGTKKGTDTQYF.

This clonotype was observed a handful of times. The chain is built from TRBV5-8 and TRBJ2-2, with D unresolved. Germline loops: CDR1 SGHTS, CDR2 YDEGEE. V lost 2 bases and J lost 1, with 6 bases in between. The CDR3 has 14 residues. The CDR3 loop reads CASSFFQNTGELFF. The CDR3 nucleotides read TGTGCCAGCAGCTTTTTCCAGAACACCGGGGAGCTGTTTTTT.

V gene TRBV4-1 combines with J gene TRBJ2-7; D perhaps matches TRBD1 (5 bases). CDR1 and CDR2 from the germline V gene are MGHRA and YSYEKL. Trimming cost V 1 base and J 0 bases, with 10 bases left between them. The CDR3 spans 15 residues. The CDR3 spells CASSQAVDSSYEQYF. The CDR3 DNA reads as TGCGCCAGCAGCCAAGCTGTAGACAGCTCCTACGAGCAGTACTTC.